Presented here are 30 T cell receptor beta chains from one specimen sequenced in a study of shared clonotypes between healthy human individuals. TCRdb keeps only in-frame clones here, not all; method: immunoSEQ multiplex PCR. This sample has some 2,000,000 clones, with about 95% found just once. CD45RO negativity and positive selection for CCR7 defined naive CD8 cells, a population that excluded terminally differentiated effector memory CD45RA+ cells. Material for sequencing was naive CD8+ T cells sorted from blood. The receptors stem from a man between 18 and 29 years old in good health.

This chain links TRBV6-1 with TRBJ2-7; D may be TRBD2 (6 bases). Trimming removed 10 bases from V and 6 bases from J, with 16 bases in between. Germline assignment: CDR1 MNHNS and CDR2 SASEGT. This CDR3 is 12 amino acids long. CDR3 in amino acids: CATGRGSGEQYF. The CDR3 DNA sequence: TGTGCCACCGGGAGAGGGTCCGGCGAGCAGTACTTC.

The chain uses TRBV4-3 and TRBJ2-2; no clear D. The CDR3 runs to 16 residues. With 0 bases removed from V and 6 bases from J, the gap between germline ends came to 14 bases. Germline V lookup: CDR1 LGHNA, CDR2 YSLEER. DNA for the CDR3: TGCGCCAGCAGCCAAGATAACACCGTTATGTCCGGGGAGCTGTTTTTT. This gives the protein CASSQDNTVMSGELFF.

This chain joins TRBV4-2 and TRBJ1-4; 7 bases fit TRBD1. Germline CDR1 LGHNA, CDR2 YNFKEQ. J lost 6 bases, V lost 4 bases, and 11 bases had no gene match. The CDR3 has 16 amino acids. DNA for the CDR3: TGTGCCAGCAGCCCTCTCCCAGGGACAGAGGATGAAAAACTGTTTTTT. Translating gives CASSPLPGTEDEKLFF.

This chain uses TRBV6-1 with TRBJ2-7; D unresolved. The CDR3 is 15 amino acids. V lost 7 bases, J lost 2 bases, and 18 bases lay in between. Germline CDR1 reads MNHNS; CDR2 reads SASEGT. CDR3 in DNA: TGTGCCAGCATGGCCAGGCAATTCGCCACCTACGAGCAGTACTTC. Its protein is CASMARQFATYEQYF.

The rearrangement joins TRBV19 to TRBJ2-2; 8 bases fit TRBD1. This CDR3 has 16 amino acids. J gave up 9 bases and V 10 bases, and 19 bases lay outside the gene matches. Germline-derived CDR1 and CDR2 are LNHDA and SQIVND (reference sequence). CDR3 region: CATHIITGGIIRELFF. The CDR3 nucleotides are TGTGCCACTCATATTATTACAGGGGGAATAATCCGGGAGCTGTTTTTT.

The sample holds one count of this clone. The CDR3 DNA reads TGTGCCAGTAGAGACAGCGGATTCTACGAGCAGTACTTC. Translation: CASRDSGFYEQYF. The rearrangement joins TRBV25-1 to TRBJ2-7; either TRBD1 or TRBD2 may supply D (5 bases each). V was cut by 9 bases and J by 3 bases, with 15 bases left in between. This CDR3 has 13 amino acids. The germline V gene has CDR1 MGHDK and CDR2 SYGVNS.

The chain links TRBV4-3 to TRBJ1-4, with 8 bases identical to TRBD1. CDR3 length: 17 amino acids. The germline V gene has CDR1 LGHNA and CDR2 YSLEER. Trimming removed 3 bases from V and 0 bases from J; junction bases left unmatched: 6. CDR3 sequence reads: CASSQERQGPTNEKLFF. CDR3 nucleotides: TGCGCCAGCAGCCAGGAAAGACAGGGGCCAACTAATGAAAAACTGTTTTTT.

On this clone itself: Here the CDR3 omits its conserved ending phenylalanine or tryptophan, so a read error is the likely source. This rearrangement joins TRBV28 to TRBJ1-2; TRBD1 aligns across 8 bases. Germline assignment: CDR1 MDHEN and CDR2 SYDVKM. The CDR3 loop spans 13 amino acids. V lost 11 bases and J lost 2; bases outside the gene matches: 7. The CDR3 bases are TGTGCCCATGGACAGGGCTTGAACTATGGCTACACCCTC. It yields the protein CAHGQGLNYGYTL.

Of note for this clone: This specimen includes other DNA sequences encoding the same CDR3. The V gene is TRBV6-1, the J gene TRBJ2-7, with 7 nucleotides matching TRBD1. This CDR3 has 13 amino acids. After removal of 6 bases from V and 0 bases from J, the junction contained 2 bases not matched to a gene. Germline values: CDR1 MNHNS, CDR2 SASEGT. The CDR3 reads CASRGDSSYEQYF. The CDR3 DNA sequence: TGTGCCAGCAGGGGGGACAGCTCCTACGAGCAGTACTTC.

CDR3 in amino acids: CASSVLRGAGQPQHF. The CDR3 region has the DNA TGTGCCAGCAGCGTCCTCAGGGGGGCGGGTCAGCCCCAGCATTTT. This chain uses TRBV7-8 with TRBJ1-5, with 7 bases identical to TRBD1. Germline assignment: CDR1 SGHVS and CDR2 FQNEAQ. Unmatched junction bases numbered 10, after V lost 5 bases and J lost 6 bases. The CDR3 consists of 15 residues.

This chain connects TRBV28 to TRBJ1-1; D unclear. This CDR3 is 14 amino acids long. Germline CDR1 is MDHEN and CDR2 is SYDVKM. V was cut by 5 bases and J by 5 bases, with 15 bases left in between. This CDR3 reads CASSLRTPWTEAFF. CDR3 coding DNA: TGTGCCAGCAGTCTCCGAACCCCGTGGACTGAAGCTTTCTTT.

Notes on this clone: In the same sample, other DNA sequences code for this CDR3. The chain uses TRBV19 and TRBJ1-1; 8 nucleotides align to TRBD1. V lost 3 bases to trimming and J lost 4 bases; unmatched junction nucleotides: 7. The germline V gene has CDR1 LNHDA and CDR2 SQIVND (reference sequence). The CDR3 runs to 15 residues. The CDR3 DNA reads as TGTGCCAGTAGTATTGGAACAGGGGGGTTCACTGAAGCTTTCTTT. Translating it yields CASSIGTGGFTEAFF. Full variable domain (outside the CDR3, taken from reference TRBV19 and TRBJ1-1): DGGITQSPKYLFRKEGQNVTLSCEQNLNHDAMYWYRQDPGQGLRLIYYSQIVNDFQKGDIAEGYSVSREKKESFPLTVTSAQKNPTAFYLCASSIGTGGFTEAFFGQGTRLTVV.

The rearrangement links TRBV5-4 to TRBJ1-1; no definite D call. The CDR3 has 13 residues. Germline lookup yields CDR1 SGHNT and CDR2 YYREEE (reference sequence). The V end was cut by 2 bases, the J end by 2 bases, with 7 bases between. CDR3: CASSFQDNTEAFF. The CDR3 nucleotides read TGTGCCAGCAGCTTTCAGGATAACACTGAAGCTTTCTTT.

The chain uses TRBV9 and TRBJ2-2; no definite D call. V gave up 4 bases and J gave up 2 bases, with 15 bases separating them. Germline loops: CDR1 SGDLS, CDR2 YYNGEE. CDR3 length: 16 amino acids. In DNA, the CDR3 is TGTGCCAGCAGCATTAATGACGGACCTAACACCGGGGAGCTGTTTTTT. Its protein is CASSINDGPNTGELFF.

The rearrangement uses TRBV7-6 and TRBJ2-7, with unresolved D. The CDR3 is 13 amino acids. The V gene's germline CDR1 is SGHVS and CDR2 FNYEAQ. The V end lost 0 bases, the J end lost 5 bases, and 8 bases lay between the germline ends. The CDR3 DNA follows: TGTGCCAGCAGCTTAGCGCAGGCCCACGAGCAGTACTTC. It translates to CASSLAQAHEQYF.

The V gene is TRBV29-1, the J gene TRBJ1-3; no clear D. CDR1 SQVTM and CDR2 ANQGSEA come from the germline V gene. The ends were cut back, 1 base at V and 3 bases at J, with 7 bases in the middle. CDR3 size: 13 residues. The DNA for the CDR3 is TGCAGCGTTGAAGCAGAGAATGGAAACACCATATATTTT. It codes for CSVEAENGNTIYF. Supplemented by reference TRBV29-1 and TRBJ1-3, the full variable domain reads SAVISQKPSRDICQRGTSLTIQCQVDSQVTMMFWYRQQPGQSLTLIATANQGSEATYESGFVIDKFPISRPNLTFSTLTVSNMSPEDSSIYLCSVEAENGNTIYFGEGSWLTVV.

The chain has TRBV11-2 and TRBJ1-4, with D unresolved. The CDR3 is 13 amino acids. The V end lost 5 bases, the J end lost 6 bases, and 10 bases lay between the germline ends. Germline V gives CDR1 SGHAT, CDR2 FQNNGV. The chain's CDR3 is CASSPHGDEKLFF. The CDR3 coding sequence is TGTGCCAGCAGCCCTCATGGGGATGAAAAACTGTTTTTT.

The rearrangement links TRBV5-5 to TRBJ1-1, with TRBD1 matching 9 bases. Germline V lookup: CDR1 SGHKS, CDR2 YYEKEE (reference sequence). The CDR3 consists of 16 residues. With V trimmed by 2 bases and J by 5 bases, 10 bases remained unmatched. DNA for the CDR3: TGTGCCAGCAGCTTCGACAGGGGGGGAATAGAGACTGAAGCTTTCTTT. It is translated as CASSFDRGGIETEAFF.

V is TRBV7-3 and J is TRBJ2-1, with D unresolved. The V end lost 5 bases, the J end lost 2 bases, and 7 bases lay between the germline ends. The CDR3 contains 13 residues. From germline, CDR1 is SGHTA and CDR2 FQGTGA. The CDR3 sequence: CASSPNTYNEQFF. DNA for the CDR3: TGTGCCAGCAGCCCCAACACCTACAATGAGCAGTTCTTC.

Remarks on this clone: Other DNA variants within this sample encode the same CDR3. This chain links TRBV4-1 with TRBJ1-2, with a possible D match to TRBD1 (6 bases). CDR1 and CDR2 from the germline V gene are MGHRA and YSYEKL. V lost 3 bases to trimming and J lost 3 bases, with 11 bases between them. This CDR3 comprises 14 residues. CDR3 in DNA: TGCGCCAGCAGCCAGACAGGTTTTGACTATGGCTACACCTTC. Translated: CASSQTGFDYGYTF.

The rearrangement links TRBV4-1 to TRBJ1-5; perhaps TRBD1 as D (5 bases). This CDR3 spans 18 amino acids. V lost 0 bases and J 2 bases, leaving 17 bases between the germline ends. The germline V gene encodes CDR1 MGHRA and CDR2 YSYEKL. CDR3 amino acids: CASSQEGLGGGGNQPQHF. In nucleotides, the CDR3 is TGCGCCAGCAGCCAAGAAGGGCTGGGGGGAGGGGGCAATCAGCCCCAGCATTTT.

The gene calls are TRBV30 and TRBJ1-2; maybe TRBD1 (5 bases). Trimming took off 5 bases at V and 8 bases at J, with 15 bases between the two ends. This CDR3 spans 12 amino acids. Germline CDR1 reads GTSNPN; CDR2 reads SVGIG (reference sequence). This chain's CDR3 is CAWPSDSGGYTF. CDR3 sequence (DNA): TGTGCCTGGCCTTCTGACAGTGGCGGCTACACCTTC.

The V call is TRBV29-1, the J call TRBJ2-5, with D unclear. Germline CDR1 is SQVTM and CDR2 is ANQGSEA. The CDR3 is 14 amino acids. The ends were cut back, 5 bases at V and 5 bases at J, with 18 bases in the middle. The chain's CDR3 is CSVPNIRMAETQYF. CDR3 sequence (DNA): TGCAGCGTTCCAAATATCCGTATGGCTGAGACCCAGTACTTC.

The chain employs TRBV9 and TRBJ1-2; tentatively, D is TRBD1 (5 bases). The length of the CDR3 is 16 residues. Trimming took off 0 bases at V and 3 bases at J, with 15 bases between the two ends. CDR1 is SGDLS, CDR2 YYNGEE, per germline. CDR3 sequence (DNA): TGTGCCAGCAGCGTAGCTCGGGGGGAAGTGGACTATGGCTACACCTTC. Its protein product is CASSVARGEVDYGYTF.

V usage is TRBV7-9 and J usage is TRBJ2-1, with D hard to call. The CDR3 extends over 12 amino acids. The germline gives CDR1 SEHNR, CDR2 FQNEAQ (reference sequence). V was shortened by 5 bases and J by 10 bases, with 12 bases between the two germline ends. CDR3 amino acids: CASSETQPEQFF. The CDR3, as DNA: TGTGCCAGCAGCGAAACCCAGCCAGAGCAGTTCTTC.

V is TRBV4-1 and J is TRBJ2-3; 7 bases agree with TRBD2. Germline values: CDR1 MGHRA, CDR2 YSYEKL. V was pared by 0 bases and J by 3 bases, with 9 bases of the junction left unmatched. This CDR3 has 17 residues. CDR3 sequence reads: CASSQDITTGGTDTQYF. The CDR3 DNA reads as TGCGCCAGCAGCCAAGATATTACGACGGGGGGAACAGATACGCAGTATTTT.

With respect to this clone: Other DNA sequences from this sample encode an identical CDR3 as well. The V gene is TRBV2, the J gene TRBJ1-1; no clear D gene. Germline lookup yields CDR1 SNHLY and CDR2 FYNNEI. There are 14 residues in the CDR3. Trimming shortened V by 1 base and J by 0 bases, and 6 bases separated the two germline ends. CDR3 sequence reads: CASSEGAMNTEAFF. The CDR3 bases are TGTGCCAGCAGTGAAGGCGCAATGAACACTGAAGCTTTCTTT.

This chain uses TRBV7-9 with TRBJ2-1, with TRBD2 identical over 10 bases. V lost 1 base, J lost 0 bases, and 3 bases stayed unmatched. The V gene's germline CDR1 is SEHNR and CDR2 FQNEAQ (reference sequence). CDR3 size: 17 residues. The CDR3 protein is CASSLGASGSSYNEQFF. The CDR3 coding sequence is TGTGCCAGCAGCTTAGGGGCTAGCGGGAGCTCCTACAATGAGCAGTTCTTC.

To note about this clone: Different DNA sequences within this sample yield the same CDR3. The chain joins TRBV12-5 to TRBJ2-2; no definite D call. The CDR3 length is 12 residues. Trimming pared 4 bases from V and 6 bases from J, leaving 6 bases between. Germline values: CDR1 LGHNT, CDR2 FRNRAP. The CDR3 nucleotides read TGTGCTAGTGGTTCCCCGCCCGGGGAGCTGTTTTTT. Encoded protein: CASGSPPGELFF.

This clone has a single count. The V and J genes are TRBV28 and TRBJ2-5, with 10 nucleotides matching TRBD1. Germline CDR1 and CDR2: MDHEN and SYDVKM. The CDR3 consists of 16 residues. V was clipped by 2 bases and J by 2 bases; unmatched bases: 5. The CDR3 loop is CASSLAGQGLQETQYF. DNA for the CDR3: TGTGCCAGCAGTTTAGCGGGACAGGGGCTGCAAGAGACCCAGTACTTC.